A selection of T cell receptor beta chains follows, all from one sample in a study of T cell responses to AZD1222 COVID-19 vaccine. Sequencing used immunoSEQ multiplex PCR; TCRdb keeps in-frame clones, though not all of them. The top ten clones hold around 6.9% of a sample with about 97,000 clones, over 80% of them seen once. The sample was peripheral blood, taken on day 0 of AZD1222 vaccination. Source of these receptors: an adult in good health. CDR3s include the opening cysteine and the closing phenylalanine or tryptophan. Each record gives: D gene, V gene, J gene, clone size, CDR3 protein, CDR3 DNA. The D gene is left open where the match is weak. A clone size is listed for some rows: how often the clone was seen (once, few, many), or a class if it is expanded.

TRBD1	TRBV5-8	TRBJ1-5	.	CASSLVQGGQPQHF	TGTGCCAGCAGCTTGGTGCAGGGGGGCCAGCCCCAGCATTTT
.	TRBV28	TRBJ1-4	.	CASGGTTATNEKLFF	TGTGCCAGTGGTGGGACAACTGCAACTAATGAAAAACTGTTTTTT
TRBD1	TRBV6-1	TRBJ2-3	.	CASSERDSKDTQYF	TGTGCCAGCAGTGAACGGGACAGTAAAGATACGCAGTATTTT
.	TRBV6-2/TRBV6-3	TRBJ1-1	.	CASSYPLGTEAFF	TGTGCCAGCAGTTACCCGTTGGGCACTGAAGCTTTCTTT
.	TRBV27	TRBJ1-4	.	CASSTYPLPGVTNEKLFF	TGTGCCAGCAGTACCTACCCGCTTCCGGGGGTCACTAATGAAAAACTGTTTTTT
TRBD1	TRBV11-3	TRBJ2-5	.	CASSPAGTGSETQYF	TGTGCCAGCAGCCCCGCCGGGACAGGGTCAGAGACCCAGTACTTC
TRBD1	TRBV5-5	TRBJ1-2	.	CASSLFGGTVTNYGYTF	TGTGCCAGCAGCTTGTTTGGCGGGACAGTGACTAACTATGGCTACACCTTC
.	TRBV9	TRBJ1-4	.	CASSGQTEKLFF	TGTGCCAGCAGCGGACAGACAGAAAAACTGTTTTTT
TRBD1	TRBV5-1	TRBJ2-7	.	CASSAGTEYEQYF	TGCGCCAGCAGCGCCGGGACAGAATACGAGCAGTACTTC
.	TRBV3-1/TRBV3-2	TRBJ2-1	.	CASSQEFRLSSSYNEQFF	TGTGCCAGCAGCCAAGAGTTTCGATTATCGAGCTCCTACAATGAGCAGTTCTTC
.	TRBV6-1	TRBJ1-6	.	CASSEQGSSYNSPLHF	TGTGCCAGCAGTGAACAGGGGAGCTCCTATAATTCACCCCTCCACTTT
.	TRBV7-2	TRBJ1-2	.	CASSQNVGAGGYTF	TGTGCCAGCAGCCAAAATGTAGGGGCAGGTGGCTACACCTTC
.	TRBV27	TRBJ1-2	.	CASMGRVDGYTF	TGTGCCAGCATGGGCAGGGTCGATGGCTACACCTTC
TRBD1	TRBV24-1	TRBJ2-6	.	CATTGQALFGANVLTF	TGTGCCACCACGGGACAGGCCCTCTTTGGGGCCAACGTCCTGACTTTC
.	TRBV6-5	TRBJ1-5	.	CASSRSINQPQHF	TGTGCCAGCAGTAGGAGCATCAATCAGCCCCAGCATTTT
.	TRBV15	TRBJ2-7	.	CATSRAPGSLTYEQYF	TGTGCCACCAGCAGAGCCCCGGGCTCTCTGACCTACGAGCAGTACTTC
.	TRBV7-9	TRBJ2-5	.	CASSLTSLGGQETQYF	TGTGCCAGCAGCTTGACTAGTTTAGGGGGTCAAGAGACCCAGTACTTC
TRBD2	TRBV11-3	TRBJ2-1	.	CASSFLSAGVAYNEQFF	TGTGCCAGCAGCTTCCTTTCAGCGGGGGTGGCCTACAATGAGCAGTTCTTC
.	TRBV6-2/TRBV6-3	TRBJ1-1	few	CASSWTEANTEAFF	TGTGCCAGCAGTTGGACAGAGGCGAACACTGAAGCTTTCTTT
TRBD2	TRBV28	TRBJ2-1	.	CASSLAGGTYNEQFF	TGTGCCAGCAGTTTAGCGGGAGGTACCTACAATGAGCAGTTCTTC
.	TRBV28	TRBJ1-6	.	CASSLTGKNSPLHF	TGTGCCAGCAGTTTAACAGGGAAAAATTCACCCCTCCACTTT
TRBD1	TRBV5-1	TRBJ1-6	.	CASSTGDLNSPLHF	TGCGCCAGCAGCACAGGGGACCTAAATTCACCCCTCCACTTT
TRBD1	TRBV19	TRBJ1-5	.	CASSSGTVQQPQHF	TGTGCCAGTAGTAGCGGGACAGTCCAGCAGCCCCAGCATTTT
TRBD1	TRBV9	TRBJ1-1	.	CASSSTGGNTEAFF	TGTGCCAGCAGCAGTACAGGGGGGAACACTGAAGCTTTCTTT
TRBD2	TRBV28	TRBJ2-1	.	CASGLAGYEQFF	TGTGCCAGCGGTCTAGCGGGCTATGAGCAGTTCTTC
.	TRBV3-1/TRBV3-2	TRBJ2-2	once	CASRRQPPSGELFF	TGTGCCAGCAGGAGGCAGCCTCCTAGCGGGGAGCTGTTTTTT
.	TRBV4-3	TRBJ2-1	.	CASSSQGIDEQFF	TGCGCCAGCAGCTCCCAGGGTATTGATGAGCAGTTCTTC
TRBD2	TRBV6-5	TRBJ2-1	.	CASSSTIGGAYNEQFF	TGTGCCAGCAGTTCCACGATCGGGGGGGCCTACAATGAGCAGTTCTTC
.	TRBV19	TRBJ1-1	.	CASSPLNLNTEAFF	TGTGCCAGTAGCCCTTTAAACCTGAACACTGAAGCTTTCTTT
.	TRBV10-3	TRBJ2-1	.	CAINQDYRGEQFF	TGTGCCATCAACCAGGACTACCGGGGTGAGCAGTTCTTC
.	TRBV27	TRBJ1-1	.	CASSLQVGAVNTEAFF	TGTGCCAGCAGTTTACAGGTTGGGGCAGTAAACACTGAAGCTTTCTTT
.	TRBV5-1	TRBJ2-2	.	CASSFELANTGELFF	TGCGCCAGCAGCTTCGAACTAGCGAACACCGGGGAGCTGTTTTTT
.	TRBV7-2	TRBJ2-7	.	CASSLGGAGVYEQYF	TGTGCCAGCAGCTTAGGCGGGGCCGGGGTTTACGAGCAGTACTTC
.	TRBV11-3	TRBJ1-3	.	CASSLGPENTIYF	TGTGCCAGCAGCTTAGGTCCCGAAAACACCATATATTTT
.	TRBV12-3/TRBV12-4	TRBJ2-3	once	CASSWGVTDTQYF	TGTGCCAGCAGTTGGGGGGTCACAGATACGCAGTATTTT
.	TRBV4-2	TRBJ2-7	.	CASSQGALQPNYEQYF	TGTGCCAGCAGCCAAGGTGCGTTACAACCCAACTACGAGCAGTACTTC
.	TRBV30	TRBJ1-6	.	CAWSVWQGSSPLHF	TGTGCCTGGAGTGTGTGGCAGGGGAGTTCACCCCTCCACTTT
.	TRBV6-5	TRBJ1-2	.	CASSPLRRPHGYTF	TGTGCCAGCAGTCCCCTCCGTCGACCCCATGGCTACACCTTC